This T cell receptor beta chain was captured by sequencing in a study of blood T cell repertoires in COVID-19. V was clipped by 1 base and J by 4 bases; unmatched bases: 6. Germline lookup yields CDR1 MNHNS and CDR2 SASEGT. CDR3 length: 16 amino acids. Adults between about 18 and 89 years of age took part from 24 US areas. Original data processing: Amplifying reference gene primers gave estimates of nucleated cell counts. TCRdb's copy holds only in-frame clones and misses some; the assay was immunoSEQ multiplex PCR. That table gives V, J and clone size, and the DNA gave D and trimming. The repertoire consists of about 320,000 clones, with approximately 90% occurring once and the leading ten covering about 10%.

Sequencing input: PBMCs or T cells enriched from blood (not recorded which). The genes are TRBV6-1 and TRBJ2-1; 8 bases are a match to TRBD2. This clonotype originated in a woman between 18 and 30 years old who had recovered from COVID-19. CDR3 protein: CASSEGWASGYNEQFF. The CDR3 DNA is TGTGCCAGCAGTGAAGGGTGGGCTAGCGGGTACAATGAGCAGTTCTTC.